The 9 T cell receptor beta chains below all came from one sample that was sequenced in a study of T cell clones after liver transplantation. The data were produced by immunoSEQ multiplex PCR, yet TCRdb's version contains in-frame clones alone and is incomplete. In the table there are approximately 70,000 clones, approximately 80% of which are singletons. This specimen consisted of CD4+ T cells from blood, obtained around 50 months after liver transplant. The receptors stem from a human patient who received a liver transplant. Some T cells may trace back to the graft donor.

To note about this clone: Being one base from a much bigger clone, this may be a read error. This sequence joins TRBV7-3 and TRBJ2-7; 8 positions match TRBD2. Germline V gene lookup returns CDR1 SGHTA and CDR2 FQGTGA. The CDR3 has 13 amino acids. CDR3 sequence (DNA): TGTGCCAGCAGCGTAACTAGCGGCTACGAGCAGTACTTC. It translates to CASSVTSGYEQYF.

The chain carries TRBV28 and TRBJ2-7, with 7 bases lining up with TRBD2. The V gene's germline CDR1 is MDHEN and CDR2 SYDVKM. J lost 0 bases, V lost 2 bases, and 1 base had no gene match. The CDR3 is made up of 14 amino acids. CDR3 protein: CASSLGGSSYEQYF. The DNA of the CDR3 is TGTGCCAGCAGTTTAGGCGGGAGCTCCTACGAGCAGTACTTC. Full variable domain (rest looked up from reference TRBV28 and TRBJ2-7): DVKVTQSSRYLVKRTGEKVFLECVQDMDHENMFWYRQDPGLGLRLIYFSYDVKMKEKGDIPEGYSVSREKKERFSLILESASTNQTSMYLCASSLGGSSYEQYFGPGTRLTVT.

The rearrangement joins TRBV6-5 to TRBJ2-3; D remains ambiguous. Trimming took off 3 bases at V and 5 bases at J, with 9 bases between the two ends. The CDR3 length is 13 residues. Germline assignment: CDR1 MNHEY and CDR2 SVGAGI. In DNA form, the CDR3 reads TGTGCCAGCAGTTATGATAACCAAGATACGCAGTATTTT. This sequence encodes CASSYDNQDTQYF.

V and J are TRBV4-3 and TRBJ2-2, with no clear D. V was clipped by 1 base and J by 1 base, with 10 bases between them. CDR1 and CDR2 from the germline V gene are LGHNA and YSLEER. The CDR3 is made up of 16 amino acids. DNA of the CDR3: TGCGCCAGCAGCCAAGGTCCCAGCCAGAACACCGGGGAGCTGTTTTTT. Amino acid sequence: CASSQGPSQNTGELFF.

In its sample, this clone was seen once. The chain carries TRBV28 and TRBJ2-3; D tentatively reads TRBD1 or TRBD2 (5 bases each). The CDR3 contains 15 residues. The germline gives CDR1 MDHEN, CDR2 SYDVKM. The V and J ends lost 6 bases and 5 bases respectively, with 18 bases between them. CDR3 sequence: CASRGDGWGKDTQYF. The CDR3, as DNA: TGTGCCAGCAGGGGGGACGGGTGGGGGAAAGATACGCAGTATTTT.

The V gene is TRBV7-2, the J gene TRBJ2-3, with 10 bases identical to TRBD2. The CDR3 consists of 19 residues. Losses at the gene ends were 2 bases for V and 3 bases for J; bases not matched to a gene: 14. The germline V gene has CDR1 SGHTA and CDR2 FQGNSA. CDR3 in DNA: TGTGCCAGCAGCTTAATGTCCCAGCGGGGGGGCGGGAAGACAGATACGCAGTATTTT. Its translation: CASSLMSQRGGGKTDTQYF.

The CDR3 region has the DNA TGTGCTAGTGGTCCCCCGGTGGGGATCTATGGCTACACCTTC. Translated: CASGPPVGIYGYTF. This chain connects TRBV12-5 to TRBJ1-2; D unclear. The CDR3 extends over 14 amino acids. V was cut by 5 bases and J by 4 bases, with 14 bases left in between. Per the germline V gene, CDR1 is LGHNT and CDR2 is FRNRAP.

The chain couples TRBV6-5 to TRBJ2-7, with D unresolved. CDR1 and CDR2 from the germline V gene are MNHEY and SVGAGI. V was cut by 0 bases and J by 5 bases, with 8 bases left in between. The CDR3 is 13 residues long. The CDR3 DNA reads TGTGCCAGCAGTTACTCGAGAGGAAACGAGCAGTACTTC. Amino acids: CASSYSRGNEQYF.

The chain joins TRBV6-5 to TRBJ2-3; TRBD1 aligns across 9 bases. V trimming: 6 bases; J trimming: 2 bases; junction bases outside the gene matches: 6. This CDR3 has 15 amino acids. The germline V gene encodes CDR1 MNHEY and CDR2 SVGAGI. CDR3 nucleotides: TGTGCCAGCAGGACCGGGACAGGGTCCACAGATACGCAGTATTTT. Translating it yields CASRTGTGSTDTQYF.